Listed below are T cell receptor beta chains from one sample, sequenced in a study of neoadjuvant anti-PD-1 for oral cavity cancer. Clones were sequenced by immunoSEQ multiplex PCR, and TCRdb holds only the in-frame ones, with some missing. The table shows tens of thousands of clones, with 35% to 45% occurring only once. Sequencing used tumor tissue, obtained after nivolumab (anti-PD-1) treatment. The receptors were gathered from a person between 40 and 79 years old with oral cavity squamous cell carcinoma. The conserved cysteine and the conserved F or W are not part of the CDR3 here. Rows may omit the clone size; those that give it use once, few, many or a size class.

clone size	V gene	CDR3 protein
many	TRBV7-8	ASSKTSGEQF
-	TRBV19	ASSPTGAYEQY
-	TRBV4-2	ASSVRDRGGEQY
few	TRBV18	ASSPSTPSSGEQY
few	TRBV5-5	ASSSDGFYNSPLH
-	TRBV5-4	ASSFGSLYGYT
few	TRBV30	AWSTGTDTQY
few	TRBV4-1	ASRSTGNTIY
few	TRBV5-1	ASSLGSHEQY
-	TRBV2	ASRLVGVGGYT
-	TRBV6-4	ASNVSQETQY
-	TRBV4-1	ASSHEGHFGQPQH
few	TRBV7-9	ASSLVGSNEKLF
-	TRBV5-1	ASSLGGEETQY
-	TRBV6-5	ASSYSGASDGYT
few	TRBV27	ASSPETGTSVHEQF
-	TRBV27	ASSGQGTVNEKLF
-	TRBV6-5	ASSYGFTSIYEQY
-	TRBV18	ASSPEGTVHGYT
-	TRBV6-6	ASSYPGGRGETQY
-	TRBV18	ASSIRQGYEQY
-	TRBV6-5	ASRRSGATQY
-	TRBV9	ASSVAWGEVNNEQF
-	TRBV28	ASSLSTGGSNQPQH
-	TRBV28	ASTGAGPIYNEQF
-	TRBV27	ASSSPYEQY
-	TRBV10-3	AISESGTRTGTGELF
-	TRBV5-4	ASSLAGTGPNSPLH
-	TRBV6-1	ASSELAGGPDTQY
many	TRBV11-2	ASSRDREHTIY
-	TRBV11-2	ASSLGWNSNQPQH
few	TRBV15	ATSNLDSYEQY
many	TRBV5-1	ASSLTQGYGTEAF
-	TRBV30	AWRVPRLAGGPTDTQY
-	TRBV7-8	ASSARIGSGSANEQF
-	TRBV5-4	ASGTTEKLF
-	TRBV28	ASSLSGRGRGNTGELF
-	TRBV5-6	ASSNRGGTEAF
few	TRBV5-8	ASSPGQGDRETQY
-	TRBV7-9	ASSRGDWNTGELF
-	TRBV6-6	ASSWGGEGNTGELF
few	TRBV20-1	SARDVEQY
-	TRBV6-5	ASSYSSSSSGNTIY
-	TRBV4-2	ASSQDRQGAGDIQY
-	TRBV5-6	ASSFGAYSGANVLT
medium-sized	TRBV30	AWTPDRIGQPQH